This TCR beta chain was sequenced during a study of blood T cell repertoires in COVID-19. V lost 4 bases, J lost 5 bases, and 11 bases stayed unmatched. The CDR3 is made up of 15 amino acids. CDR1 is SEHNR and CDR2 is FQNEAQ in the germline V gene (reference sequence). In the source study's methods: For nucleated cells, counts were estimated from reference gene primer amplification. Some clones are missing from TCRdb's copy, which holds only in-frame ones; the method was immunoSEQ multiplex PCR. V, J and clone size are taken as reported in that table, and D and trimming were inferred from the DNA itself. Counted here are 210,000 or so clones, roughly 85% occurring once; the ten biggest clones make up 4% to 6%.

Sequencing used peripheral blood. This clonotype originated in a man aged 50 or older with COVID-19, enrolled during active disease. The chain has TRBV7-9 and TRBJ2-7; 7 positions match TRBD1. The CDR3 nucleotides read TGTGCCAGCAGCTCACCGACAGGGTCGGTCCACGAGCAGTACTTC. Amino acids: CASSSPTGSVHEQYF.